This TCR beta chain originates from a study of glioma-infiltrating T cells after dendritic cell vaccination. Between the trimmed V and J ends, which lost 5 bases and 4 bases, there was a span of 9 bases. CDR1 is SGHTA, CDR2 FQGTGA, per germline. The CDR3 length is 13 residues. The time point: after dendritic cell vaccination, including at tumor progression/relapse. Fresh-frozen tumor tissue and more than two years of survival data were available for all. None of the glioblastoma patients had an isocitrate dehydrogenase mutation. The immunoSEQ assay amplified TCRB CDR3 from up to about 2 ug DNA. TCRdb's table, derived via immunoSEQ multiplex PCR, lists solely in-frame clones and lacks some. The sample lists some 110,000 clones; around 89% were seen once.

Sequenced material: blood, taken after dendritic cell vaccination. This chain joins TRBV7-3 and TRBJ2-1, with a tentative D call TRBD1 (5 bases). The clonotype was recovered from a human donor with glioblastoma. The DNA for the CDR3 is TGTGCCAGCAGCCGGACAATTTACAATGAGCAGTTCTTC. This sequence encodes CASSRTIYNEQFF.